This TCR beta chain originates from a study of liver allograft versus peripheral blood T cells. Turning to the study itself: A comparison was made between T cell receptor repertoires in transplanted livers and those in recipients' peripheral blood.

This CDR3 contains 14 residues. With 7 bases clipped from V and 0 bases from J, the junction kept 3 bases outside the gene matches. Germline CDR1 reads MDHEN; CDR2 reads SYDVKM. Using its own MiXCR run on the reads, TCRdb lists one record per CDR3 protein. The profile shows 8,500 or so distinct CDR3 sequences, 25% to 30% of them singletons. The clonotype comes from a human patient who had a liver transplant. Some of the T cells may derive from the graft donor. V is TRBV28 and J is TRBJ2-7; 10 bases match TRBD2. CDR3 sequence: CASKPSGGSYEQYF. CDR3 sequence (DNA): TGTGCCAGCAAACCTAGCGGGGGCTCCTACGAGCAGTACTTC.